The following is a T cell receptor (beta chain) sequence with its context. What it binds is unknown. Libraries were prepared by immunoSEQ multiplex PCR; TCRdb keeps only in-frame clonotypes and omits some of them. The sample shows roughly 82,000 clones, 85% to 95% of them seen only once. The donors were members of the roughly 120-subject validation cohort (separate from the approximately 670-subject first cohort). Germline V gives CDR1 SEHNR, CDR2 FQNEAQ (reference sequence). The CDR3 consists of 16 residues. Unmatched junction bases numbered 8, after V lost 5 bases and J lost 5 bases. This sample stems from a study of cytomegalovirus exposure and HLA in healthy donors. Study-wide points: For most TCR sequences rarity was the rule, although some public TCRs occurred in many donors. Cytomegalovirus-associated status was assigned to 164 TCR beta chains.

V usage is TRBV7-9 and J usage is TRBJ2-1; 11 bases are shared with TRBD2. The sequencing sample was made of PBMCs. This clonotype originated in a man in his late teens or twenties in good health and CMV-seronegative. The CDR3 here is CASSRKLAGADNEQFF. DNA of the CDR3: TGTGCCAGCAGCCGCAAACTAGCGGGAGCAGACAATGAGCAGTTCTTC.